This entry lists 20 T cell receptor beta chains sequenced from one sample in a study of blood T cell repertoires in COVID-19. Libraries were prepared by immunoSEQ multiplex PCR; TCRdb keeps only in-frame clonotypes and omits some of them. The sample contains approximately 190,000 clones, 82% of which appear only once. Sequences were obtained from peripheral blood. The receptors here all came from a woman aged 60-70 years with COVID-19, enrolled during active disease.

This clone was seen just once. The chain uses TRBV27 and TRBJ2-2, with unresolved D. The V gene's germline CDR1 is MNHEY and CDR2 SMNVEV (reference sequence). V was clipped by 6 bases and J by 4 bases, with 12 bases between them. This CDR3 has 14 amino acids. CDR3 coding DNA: TGTGCCAGCAGACTTGGTCGTAGCACCGGGGAGCTGTTTTTT. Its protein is CASRLGRSTGELFF.

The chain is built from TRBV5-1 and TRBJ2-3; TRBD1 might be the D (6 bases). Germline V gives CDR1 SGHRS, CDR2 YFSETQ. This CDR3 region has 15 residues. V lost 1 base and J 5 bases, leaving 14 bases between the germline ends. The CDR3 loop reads CASSLRGIQRDTQYF. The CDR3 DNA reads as TGCGCCAGCAGCTTGAGGGGGATTCAACGAGATACGCAGTATTTT.

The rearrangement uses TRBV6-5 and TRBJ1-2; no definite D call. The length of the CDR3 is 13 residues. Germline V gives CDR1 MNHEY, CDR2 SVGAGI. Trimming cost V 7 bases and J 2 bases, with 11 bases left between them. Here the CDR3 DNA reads TGTGCCAGCACCCTCGGGAAGAACTATGGCTACACCTTC. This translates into CASTLGKNYGYTF.

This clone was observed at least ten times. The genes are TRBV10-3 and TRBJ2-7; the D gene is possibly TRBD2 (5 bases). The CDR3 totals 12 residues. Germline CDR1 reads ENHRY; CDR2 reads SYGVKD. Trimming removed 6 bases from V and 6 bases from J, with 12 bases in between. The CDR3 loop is CAIRADEGEQYF. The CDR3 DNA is TGTGCCATCAGGGCGGATGAGGGCGAGCAGTACTTC.

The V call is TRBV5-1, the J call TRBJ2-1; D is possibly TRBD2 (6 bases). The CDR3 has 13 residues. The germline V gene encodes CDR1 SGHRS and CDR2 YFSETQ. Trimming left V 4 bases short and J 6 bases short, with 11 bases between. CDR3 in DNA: TGCGCCAGCAGCCCGGGGGTCAGCAATGAGCAGTTCTTC. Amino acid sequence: CASSPGVSNEQFF.

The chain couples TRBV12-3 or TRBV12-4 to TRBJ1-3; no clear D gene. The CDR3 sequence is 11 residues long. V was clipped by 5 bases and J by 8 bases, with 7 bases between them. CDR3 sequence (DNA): TGTGCCAGCAGTCTCGGGGACACCATATATTTT. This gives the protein CASSLGDTIYF.

The DNA of the CDR3 is TGTGCCAGTAAGGAGGGCAACATGAACACTGAAGCTTTCTTT. Translated: CASKEGNMNTEAFF. The genes are TRBV19 and TRBJ1-1; no firm D call. V shed 7 bases and J shed 0 bases, with 12 bases lying between them. CDR1 and CDR2 from the germline V gene are LNHDA and SQIVND (reference sequence). CDR3 length equals 14 residues.

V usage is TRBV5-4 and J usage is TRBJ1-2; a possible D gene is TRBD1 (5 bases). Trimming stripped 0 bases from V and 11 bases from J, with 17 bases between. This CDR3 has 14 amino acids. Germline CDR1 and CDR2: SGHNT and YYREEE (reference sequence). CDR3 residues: CASSLEGRGLFYTF. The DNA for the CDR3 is TGTGCCAGCAGCTTGGAGGGAAGGGGTTTGTTTTACACCTTC.

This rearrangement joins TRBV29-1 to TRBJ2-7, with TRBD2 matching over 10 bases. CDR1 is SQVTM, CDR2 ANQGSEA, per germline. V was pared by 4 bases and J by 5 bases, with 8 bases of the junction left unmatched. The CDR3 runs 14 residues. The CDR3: CSVGEASGRDEQYF. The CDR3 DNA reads TGCAGCGTTGGAGAGGCTAGCGGGAGAGACGAGCAGTACTTC.

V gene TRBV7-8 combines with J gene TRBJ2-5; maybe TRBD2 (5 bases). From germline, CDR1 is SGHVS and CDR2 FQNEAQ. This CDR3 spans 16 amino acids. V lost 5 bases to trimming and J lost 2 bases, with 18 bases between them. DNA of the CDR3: TGTGCCAGCAGCCGTATAGCGATTATAATTCAAGAGACCCAGTACTTC. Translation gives CASSRIAIIIQETQYF.

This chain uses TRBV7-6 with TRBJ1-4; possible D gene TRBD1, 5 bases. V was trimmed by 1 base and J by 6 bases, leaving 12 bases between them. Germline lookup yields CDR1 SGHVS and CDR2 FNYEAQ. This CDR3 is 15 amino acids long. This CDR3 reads CASSLGAGIDEKLFF. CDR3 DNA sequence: TGTGCCAGCAGCTTAGGAGCAGGGATAGATGAAAAACTGTTTTTT.

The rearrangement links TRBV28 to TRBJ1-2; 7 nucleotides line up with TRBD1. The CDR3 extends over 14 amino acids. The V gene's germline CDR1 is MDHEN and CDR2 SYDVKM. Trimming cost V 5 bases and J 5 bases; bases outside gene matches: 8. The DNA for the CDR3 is TGTGCCAGCAGTATCGCCGGGACAGAATATGGCTACACCTTC. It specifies CASSIAGTEYGYTF.

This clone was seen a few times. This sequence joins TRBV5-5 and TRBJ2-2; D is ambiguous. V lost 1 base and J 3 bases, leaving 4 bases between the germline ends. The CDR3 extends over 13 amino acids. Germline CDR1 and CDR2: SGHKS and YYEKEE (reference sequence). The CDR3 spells CASSLIYTGELFF. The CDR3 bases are TGTGCCAGCAGCTTGATCTACACCGGGGAGCTGTTTTTT. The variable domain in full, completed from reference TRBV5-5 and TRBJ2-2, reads DAGVTQSPTHLIKTRGQQVTLRCSPISGHKSVSWYQQVLGQGPQFIFQYYEKEERGRGNFPDRFSARQFPNYSSELNVNALLLGDSALYLCASSLIYTGELFFGEGSRLTVL.

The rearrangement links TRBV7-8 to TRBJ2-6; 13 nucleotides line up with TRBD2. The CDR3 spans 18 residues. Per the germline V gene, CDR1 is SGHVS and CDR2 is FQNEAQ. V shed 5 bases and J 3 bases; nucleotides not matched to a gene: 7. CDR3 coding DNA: TGTGCCAGCAGCCCACAACTAGCGGGGGGGCTTGGGGCCAACGTCCTGACTTTC. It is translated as CASSPQLAGGLGANVLTF.

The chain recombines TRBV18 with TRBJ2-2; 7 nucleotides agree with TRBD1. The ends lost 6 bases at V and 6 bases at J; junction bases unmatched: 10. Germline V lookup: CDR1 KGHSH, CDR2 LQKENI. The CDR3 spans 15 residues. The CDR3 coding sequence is TGTGCCAGCTCTATTCAGACAGGGACGGCCGGGGAGCTGTTTTTT. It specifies CASSIQTGTAGELFF.

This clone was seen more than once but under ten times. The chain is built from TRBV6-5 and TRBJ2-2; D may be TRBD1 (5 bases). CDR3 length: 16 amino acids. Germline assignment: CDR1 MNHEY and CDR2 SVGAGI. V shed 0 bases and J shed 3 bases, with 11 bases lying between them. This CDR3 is CASSYSIRDDTGELFF. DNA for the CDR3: TGTGCCAGCAGTTACTCGATCAGGGATGACACCGGGGAGCTGTTTTTT.

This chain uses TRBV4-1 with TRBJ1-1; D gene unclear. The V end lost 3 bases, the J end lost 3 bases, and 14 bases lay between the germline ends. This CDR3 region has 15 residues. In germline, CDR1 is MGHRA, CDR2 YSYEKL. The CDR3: CASSQNLYGDTEAFF. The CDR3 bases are TGCGCCAGCAGCCAGAATCTCTACGGGGACACTGAAGCTTTCTTT.

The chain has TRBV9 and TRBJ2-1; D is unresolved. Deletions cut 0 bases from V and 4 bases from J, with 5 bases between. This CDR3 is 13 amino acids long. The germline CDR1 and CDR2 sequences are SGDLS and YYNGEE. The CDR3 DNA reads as TGTGCCAGCAGCGTAGAATCTTACAATGAGCAGTTCTTC. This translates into CASSVESYNEQFF.

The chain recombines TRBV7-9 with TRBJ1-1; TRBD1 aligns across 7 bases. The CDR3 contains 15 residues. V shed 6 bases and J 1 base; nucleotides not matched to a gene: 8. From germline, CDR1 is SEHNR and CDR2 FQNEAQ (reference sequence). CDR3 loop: CASRLRTGWNTEAFF. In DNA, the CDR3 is TGTGCCAGCAGACTTAGGACAGGCTGGAACACTGAAGCTTTCTTT.

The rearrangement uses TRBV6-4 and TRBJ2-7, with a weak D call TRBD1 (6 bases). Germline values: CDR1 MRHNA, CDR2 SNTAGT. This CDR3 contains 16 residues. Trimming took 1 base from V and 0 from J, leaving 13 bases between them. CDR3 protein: CASSDLGQGSSYEQYV. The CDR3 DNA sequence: TGTGCCAGCAGTGACTTAGGGCAGGGGAGCTCCTACGAGCAGTACGTC.